This TCR beta chain was identified during a study of naive and memory T cell subsets. The study's findings and limits: Naive repertoires, especially CD8, held a few larger clonotypes, possibly memory cells re-expressing CD45RA.

The CDR3 is made up of 14 amino acids. Deletions cut 6 bases from V and 2 bases from J, with 12 bases between. Germline CDR1 and CDR2: KGHSH and LQKENI. Separate alpha and beta amplification began at the second PCR step. CD8 T cells were positively selected from what remained after CD4 positive selection. This clonotype was observed once. Its antigen is not identified. The beta constant-region primer was an equimolar mix of two oligonucleotides covering TRBC1 and TRBC2. The ligated cDNA underwent four PCR rounds using SP2 and nested alpha and beta constant-region primers. One entry per CDR3 protein, called by TCRdb with MiXCR from the UMI-ligation and nested PCR reads. The sample has 95,000 to 110,000 distinct CDR3 sequences, about 14% seen once; the top ten hold approximately 3%.

The chain recombines TRBV18 with TRBJ2-3; no definite D call. The sequenced sample was naive CD8+ T cells from blood. This receptor was identified in a human donor in good health. The CDR3 reads CASSALQTTDTQYF. The CDR3 nucleotides are TGTGCCAGCTCCGCCCTTCAGACCACAGATACGCAGTATTTT.